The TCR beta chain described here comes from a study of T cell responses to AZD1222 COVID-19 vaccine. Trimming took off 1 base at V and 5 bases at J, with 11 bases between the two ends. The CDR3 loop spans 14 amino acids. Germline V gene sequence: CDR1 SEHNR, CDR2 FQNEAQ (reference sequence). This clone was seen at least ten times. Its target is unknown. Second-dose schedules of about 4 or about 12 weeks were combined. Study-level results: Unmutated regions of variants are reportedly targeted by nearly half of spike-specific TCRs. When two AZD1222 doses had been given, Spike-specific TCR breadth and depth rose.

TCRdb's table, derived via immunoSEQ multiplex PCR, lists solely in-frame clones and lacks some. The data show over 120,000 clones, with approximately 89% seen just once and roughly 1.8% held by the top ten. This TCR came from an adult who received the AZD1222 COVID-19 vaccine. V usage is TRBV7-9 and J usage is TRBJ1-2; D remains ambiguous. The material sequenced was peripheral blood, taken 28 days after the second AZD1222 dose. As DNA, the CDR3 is TGTGCCAGCAGCTTAGAAGCCAGGACTTATGGCTACACCTTC. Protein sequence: CASSLEARTYGYTF.